The sequence of this T cell receptor beta chain was determined in a study of PD-L1 blockade in urothelial cancer. Overall study context: Bladder-origin urothelial cancer in males described about 85% of the roughly 30 patients. Blood analyses occurred 3 weeks (second dose) and 6 weeks post treatment start. General study results and limits: In blood sampled pretreatment, TCR clonality below the median predicted better survival.

PCRs were each spiked with synthetic TCR analog templates. The protocol was immunoSEQ multiplex PCR, while the TCRdb copy is restricted to in-frame clones and leaves out a portion. The data hold 29,000 or so clones, with around 87% observed a single time. This clone was recorded only once. Its antigen remains unknown. Germline CDR1 SGHDT, CDR2 YYEEEE. There are 15 residues in the CDR3. Trimming at V came to 3 bases and at J to 13 bases, leaving 15 bases not matched to a gene. The clonotype was recovered from a man aged 45-65 years with urothelial cancer. The sequences come from PBMCs, collected around atezolizumab (anti-PD-L1) treatment. The genes are TRBV5-6 and TRBJ2-5; 10 bases map to TRBD2. CDR3 DNA sequence: TGTGCCAGCAGCTCCCGGGGAGCGGGAGGGGAGGTCCTGTACTTC. Translating it yields CASSSRGAGGEVLYF.